The source of this T cell receptor beta chain is a study of early T cells in non-severe SARS-CoV-2 infection. Turning to the study itself: Unsorted whole blood bulk RNA was sequenced, with unpaired chains.

Individual cDNA molecules were tagged with unique molecular identifiers. TCRdb used MiXCR to reprocess the 5' RACE reads, holding one entry per CDR3 protein. The sample lists around 110,000 distinct CDR3 sequences, approximately 10% occurring once. Whole-study results and caveats: CD4 and private specificities were missed by VDJdb matching, which favored anti-spike CD8 responses.

Germline V CDR1 and CDR2: DFQATT, SNEGSKA (reference sequence). Trimming pared 5 bases from V and 2 bases from J, leaving 16 bases between. The CDR3 runs to 14 residues. Turning to this clonotype: Its antigen is as yet unknown.

The rearrangement uses TRBV20-1 and TRBJ2-7; tentative D call: TRBD1 (6 bases). Sample: whole blood. The sequence came from an adult who was a healthcare worker with PCR-confirmed SARS-CoV-2 infection or an uninfected control (not recorded which). The CDR3 nucleotides are TGCAGTGCTGACGGACAGAACCGAGCCTACGAGCAGTACTTC. It encodes CSADGQNRAYEQYF.